Listed below are T cell receptor beta chains from one sample, sequenced in a study of blood T cells in healthy people across ages. From the 5' RACE reads, TCRdb called clonotypes with MiXCR, one entry per CDR3 protein. The table has fewer than 900,000 distinct CDR3 sequences, more than 40% seen once. Sequencing was done on a sample of blood. All receptors derive from a woman aged 60 to 75 in good health. Each CDR3 is given with its conserved first and last residue. D genes are given only for firm matches. Clone size is given for some rows only: seen once, a few or many times, or a class if the clone is expanded.

>TRBD2|TRBV12-3/TRBV12-4|-|TRBJ2-7
CASSSVGTSMVYNEQYF
TGTGCCAGCAGCTCGGTTGGGACTAGCATGGTCTACAATGAGCAGTACTTC
>-|TRBV4-1|-|TRBJ2-7
CASSQDPGWDEQYF
TGCGCCAGCAGCCAAGATCCAGGCTGGGACGAGCAGTACTTC
>TRBD2|TRBV20-1|few|TRBJ2-1
CSPLLRASGGSYNEQFF
TGCAGTCCGCTGTTGCGGGCTAGCGGGGGCTCCTACAATGAGCAGTTCTTC
>-|TRBV6-5|-|TRBJ1-1
CASSYPLRAGMNTEAFF
TGTGCCAGCAGTTACCCACTTAGGGCAGGGATGAACACTGAAGCTTTCTTT
>TRBD1|TRBV6-1|few|TRBJ1-2
CASSEDRRGGRGYTF
TGTGCCAGCAGTGAAGATCGCAGGGGGGGTCGAGGCTACACCTTC
>-|TRBV7-9|many|TRBJ2-1
CASSFSGDLRNEQFF
TGTGCCAGCAGCTTTAGCGGAGACCTACGCAATGAGCAGTTCTTC
>-|TRBV10-3|few|TRBJ2-7
CAISHGDEQYF
TGTGCCATCAGTCATGGTGATGAGCAGTACTTC
>-|TRBV3-1|few|TRBJ2-5
CASSPLGYETQYF
TGTGCCAGCAGCCCCCTTGGCTACGAGACCCAGTACTTC
>-|TRBV5-5|many|TRBJ2-5
CASSSWGYETQYF
TGTGCCAGCAGCTCCTGGGGGTATGAGACCCAGTACTTC
>-|TRBV5-6|-|TRBJ2-4
CASSPPTGKGSNIQYF
TGTGCCAGCAGCCCCCCCACAGGGAAGGGAAGCAACATTCAGTACTTC
>TRBD2|TRBV5-1|-|TRBJ2-5
CASSLVGVLAGRQETQYF
TGCGCCAGCAGCTTGGTGGGTGTACTAGCGGGAAGACAAGAGACCCAGTACTTC
>-|TRBV4-3|-|TRBJ1-4
CASSQVSREGKLFF
TGCGCCAGCAGCCAAGTTAGTAGGGAGGGAAAACTGTTTTTT
>TRBD2|TRBV11-2|-|TRBJ2-5
CASSLTSGGSPGETQYF
TGTGCCAGCAGCTTGACTAGCGGGGGCTCTCCAGGGGAGACCCAGTACTTC
>-|TRBV6-4|-|TRBJ2-3
CASSEGGSTDTQYF
TGTGCCAGTTCCGAGGGGGGGAGCACAGATACGCAGTATTTT
>-|TRBV9|-|TRBJ2-3
CASSVVPSGSVGGTDTQYF
TGTGCCAGCAGCGTAGTCCCTTCGGGTAGCGTGGGGGGCACAGATACGCAGTATTTT
>-|TRBV7-6|-|TRBJ2-3
CASSLGMGSDTQYF
TGTGCCAGCAGCTTAGGGATGGGGTCAGATACGCAGTATTTT
>-|TRBV27|many|TRBJ2-3
CASSPLPLTDTQYF
TGTGCCAGCAGTCCCCTTCCATTGACAGATACGCAGTATTTT
>-|TRBV9|few|TRBJ1-5
CASSAEGNQPQHF
TGTGCCAGCAGCGCCGAAGGCAATCAGCCCCAGCATTTT
>-|TRBV25-1|-|TRBJ1-1
CASSATGYTEAFF
TGTGCCAGCAGTGCAACAGGGTACACTGAAGCTTTCTTT
>-|TRBV4-2|-|TRBJ1-1
CASRPDSRNTEAFF
TGTGCCAGCAGGCCCGACAGTCGGAACACTGAAGCTTTCTTT
>-|TRBV20-1|few|TRBJ1-1
CSARDRNTEAFF
TGCAGTGCTAGAGACAGGAACACTGAAGCTTTCTTT
>-|TRBV2|many|TRBJ2-7
CASSLQGGEQYF
TGTGCCAGCAGCTTACAGGGTGGGGAGCAGTACTTC
>-|TRBV4-3|-|TRBJ2-7
CASSQEADNYNEQYF
TGCGCCAGCAGCCAAGAAGCGGACAACTACAATGAGCAGTACTTC
>-|TRBV20-1|many|TRBJ2-7
CSASILGHEQYF
TGCAGTGCTAGCATTCTGGGCCACGAGCAGTACTTC
>-|TRBV20-1|few|TRBJ2-1
CSVPGLSYNEQFF
TGCAGTGTCCCGGGACTTTCCTACAATGAGCAGTTCTTC
>-|TRBV20-1|-|TRBJ1-6
CSGGGHSDSPLHF
TGCAGTGGCGGGGGCCATTCGGATTCACCCCTCCACTTT
>-|TRBV12-3/TRBV12-4|few|TRBJ2-3
CASSPVPAGTSTDTQYF
TGTGCCAGCAGTCCGGTTCCTGCGGGGACTAGCACAGATACGCAGTATTTT
>-|TRBV20-1|once|TRBJ2-7
CSARDLAYYEQYF
TGCAGTGCTAGAGATCTCGCCTACTACGAGCAGTACTTC
>TRBD1|TRBV29-1|-|TRBJ2-2
CSVESPGTGGTGELFF
TGCAGCGTTGAGAGCCCCGGGACAGGGGGGACCGGGGAGCTGTTTTTT
>TRBD1|TRBV9|-|TRBJ2-5
CASSIDRGREETQYF
TGTGCCAGCAGCATAGACAGGGGGCGCGAAGAGACCCAGTACTTC
>-|TRBV12-3/TRBV12-4|-|TRBJ1-5
CASSRRAVSQPQHF
TGTGCCAGCAGCAGACGAGCAGTTAGTCAGCCCCAGCATTTT
>-|TRBV5-4|-|TRBJ2-7
CVSSLGWDEQYF
TGTGTCAGCAGCTTGGGCTGGGACGAGCAGTACTTC
>TRBD1|TRBV6-1|-|TRBJ2-7
CATLRKDRGYEQYF
TGTGCCACCCTACGGAAGGACAGGGGATACGAGCAGTACTTC
>TRBD2|TRBV12-3/TRBV12-4|-|TRBJ2-5
CASSPAGGAGDEQYF
TGTGCCAGCAGCCCAGCGGGGGGGGCTGGTGATGAGCAGTACTTC
>-|TRBV12-3/TRBV12-4|-|TRBJ1-2
CASSLREHYGYTF
TGTGCCAGCAGCCTCAGGGAGCACTATGGCTACACCTTC
>-|TRBV20-1|few|TRBJ2-7
CSARGALEQYF
TGCAGTGCTAGGGGGGCCCTCGAGCAGTACTTC
>-|TRBV5-1|-|TRBJ1-4
CASSLDSYNEKLFF
TGCGCCAGCAGCTTGGACAGCTATAATGAAAAACTGTTTTTT
>-|TRBV29-1|-|TRBJ2-5
CSVAVRQLLSPGREQYF
TGCAGCGTTGCGGTACGCCAGCTTCTTAGCCCGGGGCGTGAGCAGTACTTC
>-|TRBV20-1|-|TRBJ1-2
CSARAHGRGDDGYTF
TGCAGTGCTAGAGCCCACGGGCGGGGGGATGATGGCTACACCTTC
>-|TRBV28|few|TRBJ2-5
CAAGPQETQYF
TGTGCCGCGGGGCCCCAAGAGACCCAGTACTTC
>-|TRBV28|-|TRBJ2-1
CASSFTAQALFWNEQFF
TGTGCCAGCAGTTTTACCGCACAGGCGCTCTTCTGGAATGAGCAGTTCTTC
>-|TRBV7-3|-|TRBJ2-1
CVSSLSRLGNEQFF
TGTGTCAGCAGCTTATCCCGACTAGGCAATGAGCAGTTCTTC
>-|TRBV5-1|once|TRBJ2-2
CASSLVEGGDTGELFF
TGCGCCAGCAGCTTGGTCGAGGGAGGAGACACCGGGGAGCTGTTTTTT
>-|TRBV7-9|-|TRBJ2-5
CASSQRLNQETQYF
TGTGCCAGTAGTCAGAGGTTAAACCAAGAGACCCAGTACTTC
>TRBD2|TRBV6-1|-|TRBJ2-5
CASGSGAGGLQETQYF
TGTGCCAGCGGCAGTGGAGCGGGGGGGCTACAAGAGACCCAGTACTTC
>-|TRBV7-3|-|TRBJ1-2
CASSPQPGANYGYTF
TGTGCCAGCAGCCCTCAACCCGGGGCTAACTATGGCTACACCTTC
>TRBD1|TRBV27|-|TRBJ2-1
CASGTGGKFYDEQFF
TGTGCCAGTGGGACAGGGGGAAAGTTTTACGATGAGCAGTTCTTC
>TRBD1|TRBV29-1|-|TRBJ2-7
CSVTTGGNSYEQYF
TGCAGCGTCACGACAGGGGGAAACTCCTACGAGCAGTACTTC